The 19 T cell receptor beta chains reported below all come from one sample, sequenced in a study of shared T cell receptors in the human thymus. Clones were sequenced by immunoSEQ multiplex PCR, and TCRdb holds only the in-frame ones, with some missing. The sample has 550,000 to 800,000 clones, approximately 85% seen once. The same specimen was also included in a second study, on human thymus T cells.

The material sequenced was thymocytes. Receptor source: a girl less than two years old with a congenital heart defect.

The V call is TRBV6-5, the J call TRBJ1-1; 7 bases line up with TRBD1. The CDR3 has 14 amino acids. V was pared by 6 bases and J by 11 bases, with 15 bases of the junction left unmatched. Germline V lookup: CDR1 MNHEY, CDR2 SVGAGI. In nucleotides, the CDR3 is TGTGCCAGCAGGAAGGGACAGCGATTTTACGGGGCTTTCTTT. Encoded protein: CASRKGQRFYGAFF.

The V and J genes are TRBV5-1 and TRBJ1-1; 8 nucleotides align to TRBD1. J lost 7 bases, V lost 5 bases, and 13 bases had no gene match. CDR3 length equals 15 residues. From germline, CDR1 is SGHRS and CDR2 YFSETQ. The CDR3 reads CASRQTPQGVVEAFF. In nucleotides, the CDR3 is TGCGCCAGCAGGCAGACCCCACAGGGGGTCGTTGAAGCTTTCTTT. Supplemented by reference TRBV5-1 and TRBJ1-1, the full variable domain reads KAGVTQTPRYLIKTRGQQVTLSCSPISGHRSVSWYQQTPGQGLQFLFEYFSETQRNKGNFPGRFSGRQFSNSRSEMNVSTLELGDSALYLCASRQTPQGVVEAFFGQGTRLTVV.

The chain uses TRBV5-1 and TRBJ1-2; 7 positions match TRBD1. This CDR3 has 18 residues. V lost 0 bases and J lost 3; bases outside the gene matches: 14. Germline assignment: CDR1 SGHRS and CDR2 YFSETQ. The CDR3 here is CASSLETAVGQDHYGYTF. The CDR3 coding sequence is TGCGCCAGCAGCTTGGAGACGGCCGTAGGACAGGACCACTATGGCTACACCTTC.

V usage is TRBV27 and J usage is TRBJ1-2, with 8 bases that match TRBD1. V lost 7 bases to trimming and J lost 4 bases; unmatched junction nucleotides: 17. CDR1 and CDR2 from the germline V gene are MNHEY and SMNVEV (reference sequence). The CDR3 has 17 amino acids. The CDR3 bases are TGTGCCAGCAAAGATCGCTATCCGGACAGGGCGTTCTATGGCTACACCTTC. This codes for CASKDRYPDRAFYGYTF.

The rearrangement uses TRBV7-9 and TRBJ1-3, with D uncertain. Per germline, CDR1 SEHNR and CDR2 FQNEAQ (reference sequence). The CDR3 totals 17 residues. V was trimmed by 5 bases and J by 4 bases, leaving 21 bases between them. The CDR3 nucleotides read TGTGCCAGCAGCCCACAACAGTCATGGAACCTCGGAAACACCATATATTTT. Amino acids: CASSPQQSWNLGNTIYF.

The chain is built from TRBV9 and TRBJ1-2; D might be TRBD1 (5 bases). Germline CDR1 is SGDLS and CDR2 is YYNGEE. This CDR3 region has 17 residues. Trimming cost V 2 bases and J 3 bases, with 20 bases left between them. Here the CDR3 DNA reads TGTGCCAGCAGCGTCACCCCAAACGGAGGGGAATACTATGGCTACACCTTC. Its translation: CASSVTPNGGEYYGYTF. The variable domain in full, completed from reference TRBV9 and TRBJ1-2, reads DSGVTQTPKHLITATGQRVTLRCSPRSGDLSVYWYQQSLDQGLQFLIQYYNGEERAKGNILERFSAQQFPDLHSELNLSSLELGDSALYFCASSVTPNGGEYYGYTFGSGTRLTVV.

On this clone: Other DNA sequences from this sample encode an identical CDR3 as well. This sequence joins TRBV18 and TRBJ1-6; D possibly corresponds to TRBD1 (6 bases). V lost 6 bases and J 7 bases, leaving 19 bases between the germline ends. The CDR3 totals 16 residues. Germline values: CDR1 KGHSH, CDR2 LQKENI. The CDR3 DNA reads TGTGCCAGCTCTTGCAACAGGGTCGGTGTCAATTCACCCCTCCACTTT. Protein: CASSCNRVGVNSPLHF.

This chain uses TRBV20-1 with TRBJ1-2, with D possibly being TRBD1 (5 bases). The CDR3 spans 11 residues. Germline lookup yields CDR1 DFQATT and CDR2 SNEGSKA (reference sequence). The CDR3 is CLPPGQNGYTF. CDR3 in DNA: TGCCTTCCCCCCGGACAAAATGGCTACACCTTC.

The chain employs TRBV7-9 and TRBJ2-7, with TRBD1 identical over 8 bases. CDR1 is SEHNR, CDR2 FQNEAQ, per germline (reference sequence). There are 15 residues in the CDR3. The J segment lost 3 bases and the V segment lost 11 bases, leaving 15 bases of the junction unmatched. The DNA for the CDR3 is TGTGCCCTCCAAAGCATACGGGACAGGCTCTACGAGCAGTACTTC. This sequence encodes CALQSIRDRLYEQYF.

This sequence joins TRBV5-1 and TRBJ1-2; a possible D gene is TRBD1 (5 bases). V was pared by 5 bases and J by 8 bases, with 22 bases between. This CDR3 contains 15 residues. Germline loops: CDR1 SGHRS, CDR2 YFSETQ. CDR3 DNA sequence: TGCGCCAGCAGAGCAAGAACAGGCTCCTATGCGGGCTACACCTTC. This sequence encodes CASRARTGSYAGYTF.

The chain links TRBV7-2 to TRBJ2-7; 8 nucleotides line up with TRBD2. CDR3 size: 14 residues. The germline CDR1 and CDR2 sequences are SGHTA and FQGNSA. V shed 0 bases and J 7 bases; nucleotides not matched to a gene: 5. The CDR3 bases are TGTGCCAGCAGCTTAGCGGGACCGGGGGGGGAGCAGTACTTC. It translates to CASSLAGPGGEQYF. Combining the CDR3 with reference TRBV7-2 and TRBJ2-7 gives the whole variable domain GAGVSQSPSNKVTEKGKDVELRCDPISGHTALYWYRQSLGQGLEFLIYFQGNSAPDKSGLPSDRFSAERTGGSVSTLTIQRTQQEDSAVYLCASSLAGPGGEQYFGPGTRLTVT.

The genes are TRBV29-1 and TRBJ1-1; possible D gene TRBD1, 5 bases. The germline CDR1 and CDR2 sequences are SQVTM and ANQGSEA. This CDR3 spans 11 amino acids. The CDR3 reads CSLGVTTEAFF. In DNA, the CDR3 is TGCAGTTTAGGGGTGACCACTGAAGCTTTCTTT.

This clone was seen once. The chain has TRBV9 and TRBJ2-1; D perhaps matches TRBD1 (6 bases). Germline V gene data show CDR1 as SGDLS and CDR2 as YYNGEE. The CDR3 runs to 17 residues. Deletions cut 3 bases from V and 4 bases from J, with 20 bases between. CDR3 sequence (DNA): TGTGCCAGCAGCGCCATACAGAGACAGGCTCCATACAATGAGCAGTTCTTC. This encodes CASSAIQRQAPYNEQFF.

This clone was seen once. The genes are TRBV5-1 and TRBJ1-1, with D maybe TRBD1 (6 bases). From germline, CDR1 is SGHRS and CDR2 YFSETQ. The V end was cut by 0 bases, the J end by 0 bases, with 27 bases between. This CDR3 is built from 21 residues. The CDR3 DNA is TGCGCCAGCAGCTTGGGGCCGTCAAGGGGACACAGAATTTACATGAACACTGAAGCTTTCTTT. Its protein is CASSLGPSRGHRIYMNTEAFF.

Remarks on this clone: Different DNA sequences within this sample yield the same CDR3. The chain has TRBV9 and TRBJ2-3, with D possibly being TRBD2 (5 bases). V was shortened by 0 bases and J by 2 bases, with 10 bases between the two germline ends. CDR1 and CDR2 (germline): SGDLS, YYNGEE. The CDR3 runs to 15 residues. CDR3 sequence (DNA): TGTGCCAGCAGCGTAGCGGGGTCCTCCACAGATACGCAGTATTTT. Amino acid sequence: CASSVAGSSTDTQYF.

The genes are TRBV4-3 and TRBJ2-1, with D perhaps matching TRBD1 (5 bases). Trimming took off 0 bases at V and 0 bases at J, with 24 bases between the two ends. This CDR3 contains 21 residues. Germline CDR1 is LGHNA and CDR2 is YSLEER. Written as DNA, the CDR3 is TGCGCCAGCAGCCAAGAGCTCACGGCGCAGGGCCCTAATAGCTCCTACAATGAGCAGTTCTTC. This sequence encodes CASSQELTAQGPNSSYNEQFF.

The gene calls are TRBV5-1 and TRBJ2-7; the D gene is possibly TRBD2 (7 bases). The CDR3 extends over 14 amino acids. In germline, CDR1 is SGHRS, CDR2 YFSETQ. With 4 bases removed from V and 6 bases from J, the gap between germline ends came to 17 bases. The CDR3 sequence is CASSPGRGAAEQYF. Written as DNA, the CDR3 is TGCGCCAGCAGCCCTGGGAGGGGGGCCGCCGAGCAGTACTTC.

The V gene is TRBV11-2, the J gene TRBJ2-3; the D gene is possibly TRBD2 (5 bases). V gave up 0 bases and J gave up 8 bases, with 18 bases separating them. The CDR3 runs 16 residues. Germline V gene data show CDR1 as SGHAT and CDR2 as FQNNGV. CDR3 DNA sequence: TGTGCCAGCAGCTTAGATCCGGGGATTTATCATGGTACGCAGTATTTT. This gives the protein CASSLDPGIYHGTQYF.

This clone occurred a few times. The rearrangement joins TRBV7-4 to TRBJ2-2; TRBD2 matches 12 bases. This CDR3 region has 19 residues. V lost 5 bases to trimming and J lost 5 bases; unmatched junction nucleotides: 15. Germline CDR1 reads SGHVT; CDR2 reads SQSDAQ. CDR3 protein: CASSGPLAGGRRETGELFF. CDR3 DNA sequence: TGTGCCAGCAGCGGACCTCTAGCGGGGGGGAGGAGAGAGACCGGGGAGCTGTTTTTT. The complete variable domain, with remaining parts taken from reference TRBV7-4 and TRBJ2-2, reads GAGVSQSPRYKVAKRGRDVALRCDSISGHVTLYWYRQTLGQGSEVLTYSQSDAQRDKSGRPSGRFSAERPERSVSTLKIQRTEQGDSAVYLCASSGPLAGGRRETGELFFGEGSRLTVL.